This TCR beta chain was recorded in a study of Graves' ophthalmopathy and Graves' hyperthyroidism. Germline V gives CDR1 SGHAT, CDR2 FQNNGV. V dropped 8 bases and J dropped 2; count of bases not matched to a gene: 4. This CDR3 is built from 16 residues. Remarks on this clonotype: What it recognizes is unknown.

Study-wide results and caveats: A 13-signature model separated ophthalmopathy from stable hyperthyroidism, reaching about 90% sensitivity and around 81% specificity cross-validated.

The authors diagnosed from clinical symptoms, serum thyroxine, TRAb, thyroid ultrasound and orbital computed tomography. Fresh peripheral blood (about 10 ml) yielded the PBMCs. Using RNA transcripts, the TCR beta CDR3 regions were amplified. RT-PCR was first run with HTBI primers, then multiplex PCR in a second round. One entry per CDR3 protein, called by TCRdb with MiXCR from the multiplex PCR reads. The sample gives over 650,000 distinct CDR3 sequences, about 40% of which show up once; about 3.3% is in the top ten. The sample comprised peripheral blood. V and J are TRBV11-2 and TRBJ2-2; TRBD2 aligns across 14 bases. This clonotype was sampled from an adult man with Graves' ophthalmopathy. The CDR3 bases are TGTGCCAGCGGGACTAGCGGGGGCCCCAACACCGGGGAGCTGTTTTTT. It specifies CASGTSGGPNTGELFF. Full variable domain (remainder filled in from reference TRBV11-2 and TRBJ2-2): EAGVAQSPRYKIIEKRQSVAFWCNPISGHATLYWYQQILGQGPKLLIQFQNNGVVDDSQLPKDRFSAERLKGVDSTLKIQPAKLEDSAVYLCASGTSGGPNTGELFFGEGSRLTVL.